The clone carrying this T cell receptor (beta chain) was seen many times. The data were obtained in a study of blood T cells in healthy people across ages. Combining a sample-barcoded 5' primer with a J-beta primer mix, a second PCR ran for about 6 to 11 cycles. MiXCR, run by TCRdb on the 5' RACE reads, gives a single entry per CDR3 protein. Here the sample spans about 1.7 million distinct CDR3 sequences, under 30% being singletons. Germline CDR1 and CDR2: SGDLS and YYNGEE. The ends lost 3 bases at V and 4 bases at J; junction bases unmatched: 8. The CDR3 contains 16 residues. Sequencing was done on a sample of blood. This clonotype originated in a woman in her twenties or thirties in good health. The rearrangement joins TRBV9 to TRBJ2-1; TRBD2 aligns across 9 bases. CDR3 sequence: CASSEPGLAMYNEQFF. CDR3 nucleotides: TGTGCCAGCAGCGAGCCGGGACTAGCCATGTACAATGAGCAGTTCTTC.